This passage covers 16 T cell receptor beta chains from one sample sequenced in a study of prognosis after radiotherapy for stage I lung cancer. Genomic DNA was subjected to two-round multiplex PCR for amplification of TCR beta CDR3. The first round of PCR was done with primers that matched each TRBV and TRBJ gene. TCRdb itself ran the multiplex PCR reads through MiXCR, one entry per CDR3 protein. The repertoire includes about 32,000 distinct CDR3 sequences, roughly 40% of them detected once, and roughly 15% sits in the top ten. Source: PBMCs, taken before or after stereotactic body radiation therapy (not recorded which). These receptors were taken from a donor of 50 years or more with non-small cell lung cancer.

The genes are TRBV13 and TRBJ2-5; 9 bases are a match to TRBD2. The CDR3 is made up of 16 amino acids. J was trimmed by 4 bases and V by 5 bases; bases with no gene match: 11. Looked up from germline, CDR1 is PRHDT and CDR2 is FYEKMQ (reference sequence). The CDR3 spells CASSNRGLAGLETQYF. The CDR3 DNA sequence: TGTGCCAGCAGCAATCGAGGGCTAGCGGGGTTAGAGACCCAGTACTTC.

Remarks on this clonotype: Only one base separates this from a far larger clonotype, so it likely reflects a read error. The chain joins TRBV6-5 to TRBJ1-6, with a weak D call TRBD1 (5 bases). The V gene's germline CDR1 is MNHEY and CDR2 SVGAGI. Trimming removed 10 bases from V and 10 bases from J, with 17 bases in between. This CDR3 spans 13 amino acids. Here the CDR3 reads CAITPGGFSPLHF. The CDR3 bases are TGTGCCATCACCCCTGGGGGGTTCTCACCCCTCCACTTT.

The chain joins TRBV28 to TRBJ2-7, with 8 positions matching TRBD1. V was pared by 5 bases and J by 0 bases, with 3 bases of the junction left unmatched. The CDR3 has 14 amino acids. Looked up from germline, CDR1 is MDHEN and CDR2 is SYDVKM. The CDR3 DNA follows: TGTGCCAGCAGTGCCGGGACAGGCTCCTACGAGCAGTACTTC. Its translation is CASSAGTGSYEQYF.

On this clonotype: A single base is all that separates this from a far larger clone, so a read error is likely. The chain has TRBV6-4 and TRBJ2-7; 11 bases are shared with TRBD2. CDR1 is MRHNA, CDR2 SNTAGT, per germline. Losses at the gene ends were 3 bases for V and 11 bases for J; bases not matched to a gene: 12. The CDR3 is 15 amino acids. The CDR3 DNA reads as TGTGCCAGCAGTGAGGAACTAGCGGGAGCGGGGGAGAAGTACTTC. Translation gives CASSEELAGAGEKYF.

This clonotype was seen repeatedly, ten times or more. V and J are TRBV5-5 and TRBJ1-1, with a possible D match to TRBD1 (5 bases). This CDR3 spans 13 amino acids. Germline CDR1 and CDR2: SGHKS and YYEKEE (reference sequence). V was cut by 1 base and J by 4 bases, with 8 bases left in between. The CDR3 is CASSLWGSTEAFF. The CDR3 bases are TGTGCCAGCAGCTTGTGGGGGTCCACTGAAGCTTTCTTT.

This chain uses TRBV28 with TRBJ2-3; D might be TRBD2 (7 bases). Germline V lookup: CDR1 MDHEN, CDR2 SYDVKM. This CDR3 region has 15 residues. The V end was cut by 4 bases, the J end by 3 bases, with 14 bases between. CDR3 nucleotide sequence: TGTGCCAGCAGTTACCAGGGGAGGGGAACAGATACGCAGTATTTT. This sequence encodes CASSYQGRGTDTQYF.

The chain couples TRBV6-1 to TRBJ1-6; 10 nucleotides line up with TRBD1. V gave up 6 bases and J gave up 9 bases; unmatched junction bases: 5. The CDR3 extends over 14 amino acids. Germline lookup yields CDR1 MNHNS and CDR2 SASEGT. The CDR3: CASREWDRGSPLHF. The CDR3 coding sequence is TGTGCCAGCAGAGAGTGGGACAGGGGTTCACCCCTCCACTTT.

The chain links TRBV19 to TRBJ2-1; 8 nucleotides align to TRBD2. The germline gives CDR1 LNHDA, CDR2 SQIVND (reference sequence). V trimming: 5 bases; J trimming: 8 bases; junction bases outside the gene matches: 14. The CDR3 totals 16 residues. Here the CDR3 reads CASSAREGQGRDEQFF. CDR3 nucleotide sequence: TGTGCCAGTAGTGCCCGGGAGGGGCAGGGGAGAGATGAGCAGTTCTTC.

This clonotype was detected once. The CDR3 DNA sequence: TGTGCCACCAGATCAGCGGGGGGGCCACAAGAGCAGTTCTTC. Protein sequence: CATRSAGGPQEQFF. The J gene is TRBJ2-1, the V gene TRBV6-1, with 10 bases identical to TRBD2. Per the germline V gene, CDR1 is MNHNS and CDR2 is SASEGT. V dropped 10 bases and J dropped 10; count of bases not matched to a gene: 13. The CDR3 runs to 14 residues.

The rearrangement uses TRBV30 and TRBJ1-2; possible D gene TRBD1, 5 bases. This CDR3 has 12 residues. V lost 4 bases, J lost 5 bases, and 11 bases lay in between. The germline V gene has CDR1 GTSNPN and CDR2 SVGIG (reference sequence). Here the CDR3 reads CAWTGDYYGYTF. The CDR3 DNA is TGTGCCTGGACGGGGGACTATTATGGCTACACCTTC. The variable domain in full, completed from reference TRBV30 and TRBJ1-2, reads SQTIHQWPATLVQPVGSPLSLECTVEGTSNPNLYWYRQAAGRGLQLLFYSVGIGQISSEVPQNLSASRPQDRQFILSSKKLLLSDSGFYLCAWTGDYYGYTFGSGTRLTVV.

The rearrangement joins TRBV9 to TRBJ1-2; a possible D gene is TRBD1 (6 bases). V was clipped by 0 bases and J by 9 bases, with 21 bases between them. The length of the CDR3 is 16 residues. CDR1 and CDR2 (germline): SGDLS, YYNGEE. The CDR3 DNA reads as TGTGCCAGCAGCGTAGTAGGAAACCCCAAACAGGGTAGCTACACCTTC. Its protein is CASSVVGNPKQGSYTF.

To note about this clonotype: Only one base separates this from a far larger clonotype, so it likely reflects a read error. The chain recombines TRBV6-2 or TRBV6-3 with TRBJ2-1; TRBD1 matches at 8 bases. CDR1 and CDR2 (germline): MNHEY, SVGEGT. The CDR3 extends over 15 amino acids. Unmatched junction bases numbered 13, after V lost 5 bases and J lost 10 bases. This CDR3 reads CASSDGGQDIYEQFF. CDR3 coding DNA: TGTGCCAGCAGTGATGGGGGACAGGACATCTACGAGCAGTTCTTC.

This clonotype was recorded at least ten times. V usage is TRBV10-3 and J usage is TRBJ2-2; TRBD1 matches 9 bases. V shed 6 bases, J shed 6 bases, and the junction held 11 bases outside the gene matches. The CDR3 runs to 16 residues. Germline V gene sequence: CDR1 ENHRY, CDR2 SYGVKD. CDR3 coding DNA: TGTGCCATCAGCCGCACCGGGACAGGGCCCCCCGGGGAGCTGTTTTTT. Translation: CAISRTGTGPPGELFF.

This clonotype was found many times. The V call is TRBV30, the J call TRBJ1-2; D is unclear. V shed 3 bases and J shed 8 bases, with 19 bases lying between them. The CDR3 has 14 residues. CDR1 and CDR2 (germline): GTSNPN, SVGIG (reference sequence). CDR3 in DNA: TGTGCCTGGAGCTTACCCGAGGAGCGTTGGGGCTACACCTTC. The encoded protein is CAWSLPEERWGYTF.

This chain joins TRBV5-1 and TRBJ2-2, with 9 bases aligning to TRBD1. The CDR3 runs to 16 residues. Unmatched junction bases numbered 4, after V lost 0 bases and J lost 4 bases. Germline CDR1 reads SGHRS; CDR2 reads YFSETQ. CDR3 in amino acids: CASSLGRDRVTGELFF. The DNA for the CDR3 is TGCGCCAGCAGCTTGGGCCGGGACAGGGTCACCGGGGAGCTGTTTTTT.

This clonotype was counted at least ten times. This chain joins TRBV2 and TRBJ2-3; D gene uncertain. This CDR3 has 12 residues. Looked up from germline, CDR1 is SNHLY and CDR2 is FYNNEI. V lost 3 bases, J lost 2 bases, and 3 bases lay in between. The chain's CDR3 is CASSDDTDTQYF. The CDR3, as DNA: TGTGCCAGCAGTGATGACACAGATACGCAGTATTTT.